The clone carrying this T cell receptor beta chain appeared a few times. Its antigen remains unknown. Absence of ophthalmopathy progression within 18 months defined stable Graves' hyperthyroidism. The hyperthyroidism patients had all been newly diagnosed, and their disease duration was under 2 months. Their ages ranged from 18 to 65 years. Every diagnosis used clinical symptoms, serum thyroxine and TRAb, thyroid ultrasound and orbital computed tomography. These data are taken from a study of T cells in Graves' hyperthyroidism and ophthalmopathy. Losses at the gene ends were 1 base for V and 6 bases for J; bases not matched to a gene: 5. The germline CDR1 and CDR2 sequences are GTSNPN and SVGIG (reference sequence). The CDR3 extends over 14 amino acids. Findings of the study overall: Blood samples included most of the expanded thyroid clonotypes exceeding 0.001.

The TCR beta CDR3 regions underwent amplification using RNA transcripts as the source. Using the HTBI primer set, a first-round RT-PCR was run on the TCR CDR3. TCRdb re-analysed the multiplex PCR reads in MiXCR, keeping a single row per CDR3 protein. Of hundreds of thousands of distinct CDR3 sequences listed, approximately 15% are singletons. Sequencing was done on a sample of blood. The sequence came from a young woman with Graves' hyperthyroidism. V is TRBV30 and J is TRBJ1-1; 10 nucleotides align to TRBD1. The CDR3 DNA reads as TGTGCCTGGAGTGAGGTGGGACAGGGGTCTGAAGCTTTCTTT. Translation: CAWSEVGQGSEAFF.